This T cell receptor beta chain originates from a study of CD8+ T cells in alopecia areata. V lost 9 bases, J lost 4 bases, and 19 bases lay in between. The CDR3 totals 15 residues. cDNA serving as the sequencing template came from extracted, reverse transcribed RNA. The data were produced by immunoSEQ multiplex PCR, yet TCRdb's version contains in-frame clones alone and is incomplete. Among roughly 170,000 clones, roughly 50% were seen once, and the ten largest hold roughly 12%. Treatment denoted: oral pan-JAK inhibitor, 5-10 mg twice daily. This clone was detected a few times. This TCR derives from a human donor with alopecia areata. This chain connects TRBV23-1 to TRBJ2-1; D possibly corresponds to TRBD2 (7 bases). TRBV23-1 is marked as an open reading frame, function uncertain. The sample in question was CD8+ T cells sorted from blood, obtained at week 24, from a patient treated with tofacitinib. The DNA of the CDR3 is TGCGCCAGACATGGGGAGGGGGACCCGTACAATGAGCAGTTCTTC. This sequence encodes CARHGEGDPYNEQFF.